The 17 T cell receptor beta chains given below trace back to one sample, sequenced in a study of T cell changes during pregnancy in multiple sclerosis. TCRdb keeps only in-frame clones here, not all; method: immunoSEQ multiplex PCR. The data show approximately 70,000 clones, more than 85% seen once. This material consisted of peripheral blood, taken in the first trimester of pregnancy. The receptors stem from a female donor in good health, enrolled as a control in a pregnancy study.

V gene TRBV7-2 combines with J gene TRBJ2-7, with 9 positions matching TRBD1. Germline values: CDR1 SGHTA, CDR2 FQGNSA. The CDR3 is 15 residues long. J was trimmed by 1 base and V by 5 bases; bases with no gene match: 6. The CDR3 DNA is TGTGCCAGCAGCCCGGACAGGGGCCATTCCTACGAGCAGTACTTC. Its translation is CASSPDRGHSYEQYF.

This rearrangement joins TRBV13 to TRBJ1-2, with D tentatively TRBD1 (5 bases). Trimming left V 8 bases short and J 4 bases short, with 17 bases between. This CDR3 has 14 residues. Germline loops: CDR1 PRHDT, CDR2 FYEKMQ (reference sequence). The CDR3 region has the DNA TGTGCCAGCCCAGGGAGGGACTTCTCCTATGGCTACACCTTC. Translating it yields CASPGRDFSYGYTF. Using reference TRBV13 and TRBJ1-2 for the parts outside the CDR3, the full variable domain is AAGVIQSPRHLIKEKRETATLKCYPIPRHDTVYWYQQGPGQDPQFLISFYEKMQSDKGSIPDRFSAQQFSDYHSELNMSSLELGDSALYFCASPGRDFSYGYTFGSGTRLTVV.

The V gene is TRBV6-6, the J gene TRBJ1-3; D possibly corresponds to TRBD1 (6 bases). This CDR3 has 15 residues. Trimming removed 5 bases at V and 0 bases at J, with 11 bases between. CDR1 is MNHNY and CDR2 is SVGAGI in the germline V gene (reference sequence). The DNA of the CDR3 is TGTGCCAGCAGTCACTGGACAGACTCTGGAAACACCATATATTTT. It is translated as CASSHWTDSGNTIYF.

The J gene is TRBJ2-7, the V gene TRBV6-5, with TRBD2 matching over 9 bases. Trimming removed 2 bases from V and 0 bases from J; junction bases left unmatched: 5. This CDR3 is 16 amino acids long. Germline CDR1 is MNHEY and CDR2 is SVGAGI. The CDR3 DNA follows: TGTGCCAGCAGTTACGGGGTTAGCGGGAGCTCCTACGAGCAGTACTTC. Amino acid sequence: CASSYGVSGSSYEQYF.

This rearrangement joins TRBV29-1 to TRBJ2-7; D uncertain. Trimming removed 5 bases at V and 3 bases at J, with 11 bases between. Germline V gene data show CDR1 as SQVTM and CDR2 as ANQGSEA. This CDR3 region has 12 residues. The chain's CDR3 is CSVRNSNYEQYF. Here the CDR3 DNA reads TGCAGCGTTCGAAACAGTAACTACGAGCAGTACTTC.

V is TRBV7-2 and J is TRBJ2-7; 8 nucleotides align to TRBD2. The V and J ends lost 1 base and 1 base, in that order; junction bases with no gene match: 3. This CDR3 is 15 amino acids long. CDR1 and CDR2 (germline): SGHTA, FQGNSA. DNA of the CDR3: TGTGCCAGCAGCTTAGAGCCTAGCGGGTCCTACGAGCAGTACTTC. Encoded protein: CASSLEPSGSYEQYF.

V is TRBV19 and J is TRBJ1-1; no clear D gene. V lost 8 bases to trimming and J lost 2 bases, with 9 bases between them. CDR3 length equals 12 residues. Germline-derived CDR1 and CDR2 are LNHDA and SQIVND (reference sequence). The CDR3 reads CASSEVNTEAFF. CDR3 DNA: TGTGCCAGTTCCGAGGTTAACACTGAAGCTTTCTTT. The full variable domain, with the rest looked up from reference TRBV19 and TRBJ1-1, is DGGITQSPKYLFRKEGQNVTLSCEQNLNHDAMYWYRQDPGQGLRLIYYSQIVNDFQKGDIAEGYSVSREKKESFPLTVTSAQKNPTAFYLCASSEVNTEAFFGQGTRLTVV.

J is TRBJ2-7 and V is TRBV7-2; TRBD1 matches 10 bases. Germline V gene sequence: CDR1 SGHTA, CDR2 FQGNSA. J gave up 3 bases and V 1 base, and 6 bases lay outside the gene matches. The CDR3 loop spans 16 amino acids. The DNA of the CDR3 is TGTGCCAGCAGCTTAGGGGGGGGGACAGGGGTCTACGAGCAGTACTTC. As protein: CASSLGGGTGVYEQYF.

This chain connects TRBV6-5 to TRBJ2-4; D possibly corresponds to TRBD1 (6 bases). The CDR3 contains 15 residues. Between the trimmed V and J ends, which lost 5 bases and 2 bases, there was a span of 13 bases. From germline, CDR1 is MNHEY and CDR2 SVGAGI. The DNA of the CDR3 is TGTGCCAGCAGTCTGACCGGGACAACCAAAAACATTCAGTACTTC. Protein product: CASSLTGTTKNIQYF.

The J gene is TRBJ2-7, the V gene TRBV5-1; 12 nucleotides agree with TRBD1. Germline V CDR1 and CDR2: SGHRS, YFSETQ. Unmatched junction bases numbered 9, after V lost 4 bases and J lost 4 bases. CDR3 size: 16 residues. This chain's CDR3 is CASSQGTGGLGYEQYF. The CDR3 DNA reads TGCGCCAGCAGCCAAGGGACAGGGGGCTTGGGGTACGAGCAGTACTTC. The full variable domain, completed using reference TRBV5-1 and TRBJ2-7, is KAGVTQTPRYLIKTRGQQVTLSCSPISGHRSVSWYQQTPGQGLQFLFEYFSETQRNKGNFPGRFSGRQFSNSRSEMNVSTLELGDSALYLCASSQGTGGLGYEQYFGPGTRLTVT.

The chain combines TRBV27 with TRBJ2-7; D possibly corresponds to TRBD2 (6 bases). V shed 3 bases and J shed 3 bases, with 12 bases lying between them. The CDR3 is made up of 14 amino acids. Looked up from germline, CDR1 is MNHEY and CDR2 is SMNVEV (reference sequence). CDR3 bases: TGTGCCAGCAGTTTGGGGGGAAGGGTCTACGAGCAGTACTTC. This encodes CASSLGGRVYEQYF.

V gene TRBV5-1 combines with J gene TRBJ2-2; 8 positions agree with TRBD1. Per the germline V gene, CDR1 is SGHRS and CDR2 is YFSETQ. V lost 4 bases to trimming and J lost 6 bases; unmatched junction nucleotides: 5. This CDR3 contains 14 residues. The CDR3 is CASSLRTGSGELFF. The DNA of the CDR3 is TGCGCCAGCAGCCTACGGACAGGGTCCGGGGAGCTGTTTTTT.

This chain joins TRBV7-8 and TRBJ1-5; TRBD1 matches 7 bases. V lost 1 base, J lost 6 bases, and 12 bases stayed unmatched. The CDR3 sequence is 17 residues long. Germline loops: CDR1 SGHVS, CDR2 FQNEAQ. CDR3 region: CASSLGDRVLGAQPQHF. The CDR3 bases are TGTGCCAGCAGCTTAGGAGACAGGGTTTTAGGGGCTCAGCCCCAGCATTTT.

The chain employs TRBV4-1 and TRBJ2-7, with D perhaps TRBD2 (5 bases). Between the trimmed V and J ends, which lost 0 bases and 5 bases, there was a span of 17 bases. Germline V CDR1 and CDR2: MGHRA, YSYEKL. CDR3 length: 16 amino acids. The CDR3 coding sequence is TGCGCCAGCAGCCAAGAGGTGGTTAGTCACGGGGACGAGCAGTACTTC. Amino acid sequence: CASSQEVVSHGDEQYF.

The genes are TRBV9 and TRBJ2-3, with 10 bases identical to TRBD1. Germline assignment: CDR1 SGDLS and CDR2 YYNGEE. V was pared by 4 bases and J by 6 bases, with 5 bases of the junction left unmatched. This CDR3 contains 14 residues. The CDR3 here is CASSLGTGVDTQYF. Here the CDR3 DNA reads TGTGCCAGCAGCCTTGGGACAGGGGTGGATACGCAGTATTTT.

The chain links TRBV19 to TRBJ1-5, with 10 nucleotides matching TRBD1. V was clipped by 5 bases and J by 2 bases; unmatched bases: 9. Germline V CDR1 and CDR2: LNHDA, SQIVND (reference sequence). The CDR3 runs 17 residues. The CDR3 loop is CASSPDRGLGGNQPQHF. In DNA form, the CDR3 reads TGTGCCAGTAGTCCCGACAGGGGGCTCGGTGGCAATCAGCCCCAGCATTTT.

This chain joins TRBV10-3 and TRBJ1-5; no clear D. The CDR3 contains 18 residues. Germline values: CDR1 ENHRY, CDR2 SYGVKD. V dropped 6 bases and J dropped 2 bases, with 23 bases sitting between them. CDR3: CAISDYGLEADGNQPQHF. CDR3 nucleotides: TGTGCCATCAGCGACTACGGCCTGGAGGCGGATGGCAATCAGCCCCAGCATTTT.